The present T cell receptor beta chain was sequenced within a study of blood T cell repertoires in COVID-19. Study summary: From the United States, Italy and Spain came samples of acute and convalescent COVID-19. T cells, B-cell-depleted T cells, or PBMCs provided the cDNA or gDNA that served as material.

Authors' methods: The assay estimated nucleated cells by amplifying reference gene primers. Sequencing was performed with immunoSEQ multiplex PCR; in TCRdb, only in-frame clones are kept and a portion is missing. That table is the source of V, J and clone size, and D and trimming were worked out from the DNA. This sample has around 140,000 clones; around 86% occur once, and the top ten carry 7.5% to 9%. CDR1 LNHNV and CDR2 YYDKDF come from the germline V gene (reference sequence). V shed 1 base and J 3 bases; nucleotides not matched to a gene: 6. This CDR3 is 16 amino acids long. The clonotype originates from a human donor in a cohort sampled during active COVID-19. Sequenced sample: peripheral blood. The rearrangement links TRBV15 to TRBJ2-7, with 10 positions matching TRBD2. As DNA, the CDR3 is TGTGCCACCAGCAGAGGAAGGACTAGCGGCAACTACGAGCAGTACTTC. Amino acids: CATSRGRTSGNYEQYF.